A selection of T cell receptor beta chains follows, all from one sample in a study of T cell repertoires in cytomegalovirus infection. Each CDR3 protein is one row after TCRdb ran MiXCR on the reads. The sample records roughly 160,000 distinct CDR3 sequences, about 20% being singletons. Their recognized antigens are unknown. This sample comprised CD8+ T cells from cultured PBMCs, obtained from culture after CMV antigen stimulation. These receptors all come from a human donor in good health (CMV status not recorded). Some clones in this sample may be carry-over from other donors' samples. CDR3s include the opening cysteine and the closing phenylalanine or tryptophan. Each record gives: J gene, V gene, CDR3 protein.

TRBJ1-5 TRBV7-2 CASSLEYDRDQPQHF
TRBJ1-1 TRBV6-8 CASEGAAEAFF
TRBJ2-2 TRBV7-6 CASSLNSGPNTGELFF
TRBJ2-5 TRBV5-5 CASSRLDPGQETQYF
TRBJ1-1 TRBV7-2 CASSLGSKREAFF
TRBJ1-6 TRBV6-1 CASSEGGVSYNSPLHF
TRBJ1-4 TRBV6-1 CASSEEGTANEKLFF
TRBJ2-1 TRBV10-3 CAIESTGEGNEQFF
TRBJ2-3 TRBV10-2 CASMLDRGSADTQYF
TRBJ1-1 TRBV19 CASTPLGEATEAFF
TRBJ1-6 TRBV7-8 CASSFSSGPVPSRPLHF
TRBJ2-3 TRBV7-2 CASFVGGAGDTQYF
TRBJ2-1 TRBV7-9 CASSPLDRDNEQFF
TRBJ2-7 TRBV7-2 CASSLAVETGGIYEQYF
TRBJ1-1 TRBV2 CASSERREGTEAFF
TRBJ1-1 TRBV7-2 CASSLAGATLEAFF
TRBJ2-2 TRBV7-6 CASSLATGTENTGELFF
TRBJ2-2 TRBV7-3 CASSSGQITNTGELFF
TRBJ2-5 TRBV6-1 CASSEVGWGRSQETQYF
TRBJ2-1 TRBV12-3/TRBV12-4 CASGTSSYNEQFF
TRBJ2-7 TRBV7-9 CASSLAGDPYEQYF
TRBJ2-5 TRBV7-8 CASSTRQSPETQYF